This T cell receptor beta chain emerged from a study of a mutant IDH1 vaccine in newly diagnosed glioma. Study overall: Treated patients, averaging about 40 years, were roughly 60% male and roughly 38% female. Study-wide findings and caveats: Any relationship between pseudoprogression and changes in top peripheral T cell clonotypes seemed absent.

TCRdb keeps only in-frame clones here, not all; method: immunoSEQ multiplex PCR. The sample includes tens of thousands of clones, around 90% of them seen just once. This sample's time point: week 47, end of study. It was 300 ug of mutant IDH1 20-mer peptide that made up each vaccine dose, given with topical imiquimod. Each astrocytoma in the donors was new, WHO grade 3 or 4, IDH1-mutant and ATRX-lost. With respect to this clone: Its antigen is still unknown.

Sample: PBMCs, taken from a glioma patient whose treatment included an IDH1 peptide vaccine. The receptor comes from a woman aged 40 to 55 with glioma.

The CDR3 DNA follows: TGTGCCGTCGCTCCGGGAGCCTACGAGCAGTACTTC. This gives the protein CAVAPGAYEQYF. The chain recombines TRBV30 with TRBJ2-7; weak D call: TRBD2 (6 bases). V lost 8 bases to trimming and J lost 2 bases, with 13 bases between them. CDR1 and CDR2 (germline): GTSNPN, SVGIG (reference sequence). There are 12 residues in the CDR3.